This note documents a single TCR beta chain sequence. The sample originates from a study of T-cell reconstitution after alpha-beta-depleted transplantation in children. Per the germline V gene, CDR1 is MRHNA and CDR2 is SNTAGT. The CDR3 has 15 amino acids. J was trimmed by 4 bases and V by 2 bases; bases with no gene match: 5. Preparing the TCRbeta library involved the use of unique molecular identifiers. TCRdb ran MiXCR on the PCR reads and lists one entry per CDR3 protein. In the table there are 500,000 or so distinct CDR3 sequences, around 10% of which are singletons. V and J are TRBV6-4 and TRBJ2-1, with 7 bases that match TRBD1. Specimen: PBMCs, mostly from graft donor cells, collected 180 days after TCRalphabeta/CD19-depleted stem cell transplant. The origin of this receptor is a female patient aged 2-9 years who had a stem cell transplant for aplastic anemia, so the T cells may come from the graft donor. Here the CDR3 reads CASSDEGAKYNEQFF. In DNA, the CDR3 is TGTGCCAGCAGTGACGAGGGGGCTAAGTACAATGAGCAGTTCTTC.